The 3 T cell receptor beta chains below all came from one sample that was sequenced in a study of T cells in Graves' hyperthyroidism and ophthalmopathy. RNA transcripts were the template for amplifying TCR beta CDR3 regions. HTBI primers were the set used in a first-round RT-PCR of the TCR CDR3. TCRdb reprocessed the multiplex PCR reads with MiXCR, giving one entry per CDR3 protein. The sample consists of approximately 640,000 distinct CDR3 sequences, 15% to 20% of them appearing once. Sequencing was performed on blood. The receptors shown here come from a woman aged 25 to 45 with Graves' hyperthyroidism.

As for this clonotype: A far larger clone is one nucleotide away, so this likely arose from a read error. The chain is built from TRBV7-6 and TRBJ1-2; D is unresolved. The CDR3 runs 13 residues. Germline CDR1 SGHVS, CDR2 FNYEAQ. The CDR3 region is CASNLEGYYGYTF. The CDR3 DNA sequence: TGTGCCAGCAACTTAGAAGGGTACTATGGCTACACCTTC.

This clonotype has at least ten counts. The chain has TRBV28 and TRBJ1-1, with TRBD1 as a possible D gene (6 bases). This CDR3 is 12 amino acids long. Germline lookup yields CDR1 MDHEN and CDR2 SYDVKM. V lost 4 bases to trimming and J lost 3 bases, with 6 bases between them. The chain's CDR3 is CASSSGDTEAFF. CDR3 nucleotides: TGTGCCAGCAGTTCAGGGGACACTGAAGCTTTCTTT.

The genes are TRBV9 and TRBJ2-7, with TRBD2 identical over 8 bases. The CDR3 has 15 residues. The V gene end was trimmed by 2 bases and the J gene end by 3 bases; junction bases not matched to a gene: 7. Germline V gene sequence: CDR1 SGDLS, CDR2 YYNGEE. The CDR3 reads CASSVRAGVSYEQYF. For the CDR3, the DNA is TGTGCCAGCAGCGTCCGAGCGGGAGTCAGCTACGAGCAGTACTTC. Variable domain in full (rest from reference TRBV9 and TRBJ2-7): DSGVTQTPKHLITATGQRVTLRCSPRSGDLSVYWYQQSLDQGLQFLIQYYNGEERAKGNILERFSAQQFPDLHSELNLSSLELGDSALYFCASSVRAGVSYEQYFGPGTRLTVT.